This is a list of T cell receptor beta chains from one sample in a study of cytomegalovirus exposure and HLA in healthy donors. Generated by immunoSEQ multiplex PCR, the TCRdb table keeps only in-frame clones and is missing some. Of under 100,000 clones in the sample, approximately 96% are singletons; the top ten hold around 0.78%. The sequenced sample consisted of PBMCs. These receptors all come from a man younger than 35 in good health and CMV-seronegative. Each CDR3 is given with its conserved first and last residue. The D gene is left open where the match is weak. Some rows mark clone size as missing; the rest say once, few, many or name a class of expanded clone.

d_gene | abundance | j_gene | v_gene | CDR3nt | CDR3aa
- | once | TRBJ2-1 | TRBV2 | TGTGCCAGCACCCGTGAGGTTGAGCAGTTCTTC | CASTREVEQFF
TRBD2 | - | TRBJ2-7 | TRBV5-1 | TGCGCCAGCAGCCCGGGGGTTAGCGGGATCTTTGGGCAGTACTTC | CASSPGVSGIFGQYF
TRBD1 | - | TRBJ1-2 | TRBV6-1 | TGTGCCAGCAGTGATTACAGGGGCGGCTACACCTTC | CASSDYRGGYTF
- | - | TRBJ1-1 | TRBV6-6 | TGTGCCAGCAGTCCTCACCGGGGGAACACTGAAGCTTTCTTT | CASSPHRGNTEAFF
TRBD2 | - | TRBJ2-7 | TRBV6-9 | TGTGCCCGGTCCGGGACTAGCGCTTGTAGGAGGAACGAGCAGTACTTC | CARSGTSACRRNEQYF
TRBD1 | - | TRBJ2-7 | TRBV27 | TGTGCCAGCAGTTTATATCCAGGGGGCGAGCAGTACTTC | CASSLYPGGEQYF
TRBD1 | - | TRBJ1-5 | TRBV9 | TGTGCCAGCAGCAGGGACAGCCTGAATCAGCCCCAGCATTTT | CASSRDSLNQPQHF
- | - | TRBJ1-3 | TRBV5-5 | TGTGCCAGCAGCTTAGGAGCCCGGAGCTCTGGAAACACCATATATTTT | CASSLGARSSGNTIYF
- | - | TRBJ1-2 | TRBV5-1 | TGCGCCAGCAGCCCGGGGGGGGGTGAATATGGCTACACCTTC | CASSPGGGEYGYTF
TRBD1 | - | TRBJ2-7 | TRBV5-6 | TGTGCCAGCAGCTCGATAGGACAGGGGTCCTACGAGCAGTACTTC | CASSSIGQGSYEQYF
TRBD2 | - | TRBJ2-1 | TRBV6-5 | TGTGCCAGCAGTTACGCCGGGGGGGCTTACAATGAGCAGTTCTTC | CASSYAGGAYNEQFF
TRBD2 | - | TRBJ2-3 | TRBV5-1 | TGCGCCAGCAGCTTGCAGGCGGGAGGGCCGGTAGATACGCAGTATTTT | CASSLQAGGPVDTQYF
TRBD1 | - | TRBJ1-2 | TRBV27 | TGTGCCAGCAGCCCGGGACAGGGGGCTGAAAGCTATGGCTACACCTTC | CASSPGQGAESYGYTF
- | - | TRBJ2-5 | TRBV20-1 | TGCAGTGCTATTATCGAGACCCAGTACTTC | CSAIIETQYF
- | - | TRBJ2-3 | TRBV5-8 | TGTGCCAGCACCCTGGTGACGGACTATCTAGATACGCAGTATTTT | CASTLVTDYLDTQYF
TRBD2 | - | TRBJ2-2 | TRBV7-6 | TGTGCCAGCAGCTCACGGACTAGCGGGAGCCACACCGGGGAGCTGTTTTTT | CASSSRTSGSHTGELFF
- | once | TRBJ2-3 | TRBV14 | TGTGCCAGCAGCCAAGTGGGAGGTCTCACTGATACGCAGTATTTT | CASSQVGGLTDTQYF
TRBD2 | - | TRBJ2-1 | TRBV6-6 | TGTGCCAGCAGTCGTGCTAGCGGTTCAACTTGGTTCTTC | CASSRASGSTWFF
- | - | TRBJ1-3 | TRBV21-1 | TGTGCCAGCTTTATAAAGGGGGCGCCGATAGCTGGAAACACCATATATTTT | CASFIKGAPIAGNTIYF
TRBD2 | - | TRBJ2-5 | TRBV5-4 | TGTGCCAGCAGCCCGGGGACTAGCGGAAGGACCTTACAAGAGACCCAGTACTTC | CASSPGTSGRTLQETQYF
- | - | TRBJ2-5 | TRBV7-7 | TGTGCTAGCAGCTTACAGGGAGAGACCCAGTACTTC | CASSLQGETQYF
- | - | TRBJ2-5 | TRBV9 | TGTGCCAGCAGCGTAGGAGGAAGGGCTAGGGGAGAGACCCAGTACTTC | CASSVGGRARGETQYF
TRBD1 | - | TRBJ1-2 | TRBV6-5 | TGTGCCAGCAGTTACTCGGGACAGGAGCCGTACTATGGCTACACCTTC | CASSYSGQEPYYGYTF
- | - | TRBJ1-5 | TRBV19 | TGTGCCAGTAGTATAGATGACGGTAGCTACGAGAATAGCAATCAGCCCCAGCATTTT | CASSIDDGSYENSNQPQHF
- | - | TRBJ1-1 | TRBV6-1 | TGTGCCAGCATTGGGCGGGGGAGGCATCGAACTGAAGCTTTCTTT | CASIGRGRHRTEAFF
- | - | TRBJ1-3 | TRBV6-5 | TGTGCCAGCAGTTATGGAGGAAGGAACACCATATATTTT | CASSYGGRNTIYF
TRBD2 | - | TRBJ2-1 | TRBV6-4 | TGTGCCAGCAGTGACCAACCGGGACTAGCACTCTTTGAGCAGTTCTTC | CASSDQPGLALFEQFF
- | - | TRBJ2-1 | TRBV27 | TGTGCCAGCAGTTTATCCCAGAACAATGAGCAGTTCTTC | CASSLSQNNEQFF
- | - | TRBJ2-2 | TRBV13 | TGTGCCAGCAGCTTAGGCCTACCCCTGCGGAACACCGGGGAGCTGTTTTTT | CASSLGLPLRNTGELFF
TRBD2 | once | TRBJ2-5 | TRBV7-2 | TGTGCCAGCAGCCCGGGGACTAGCGGGAGATACCAAGAGACCCAGTACTTC | CASSPGTSGRYQETQYF
- | - | TRBJ2-1 | TRBV9 | TGTGCCAGCAGCGAGACAGGCTACAATGAGCAGTTCTTC | CASSETGYNEQFF
- | - | TRBJ2-3 | TRBV6-1 | TGTGCCAGCAGTGAAACCGGACTAAAGACCTTGCAGTATTTT | CASSETGLKTLQYF
- | - | TRBJ2-1 | TRBV19 | TGTGCCAGTAGTATTTCAGGGAACTCCTACAATGAGCAGTTCTTC | CASSISGNSYNEQFF